Below, 13 T cell receptor beta chains from the same sample are listed, as sequenced in a study of cytomegalovirus exposure and HLA in healthy donors. Primers included in the PCR were 60 Vbeta and 13 Jbeta primers. Produced via immunoSEQ multiplex PCR; TCRdb's table is partial and in-frame only. The profile shows roughly 150,000 clones, roughly 80% of them singletons. Sequencing input: PBMCs. These receptors were collected from a male donor in good health and CMV-seronegative.

The rearrangement uses TRBV5-1 and TRBJ2-2, with TRBD2 matching 9 bases. The V gene's germline CDR1 is SGHRS and CDR2 YFSETQ. V trimming: 4 bases; J trimming: 4 bases; junction bases outside the gene matches: 5. This CDR3 is 15 amino acids long. CDR3 loop: CASSPGTSITGELFF. Written as DNA, the CDR3 is TGCGCCAGCAGCCCCGGGACTAGCATCACCGGGGAGCTGTTTTTT.

CDR3 in DNA: TGTGCCAGCAGTTACTCGGAAAGGGGGTACGAGCAGTACTTC. Its translation: CASSYSERGYEQYF. The J gene is TRBJ2-7, the V gene TRBV6-5, with D possibly TRBD1 on 6 matching bases. This CDR3 comprises 14 residues. V was trimmed by 0 bases and J by 4 bases, leaving 10 bases between them. Germline V gene data show CDR1 as MNHEY and CDR2 as SVGAGI.

The chain joins TRBV5-8 to TRBJ1-1, with D maybe TRBD1 (6 bases). The length of the CDR3 is 16 residues. The V end was cut by 0 bases, the J end by 10 bases, with 22 bases between. Germline loops: CDR1 SGHTS, CDR2 YDEGEE. CDR3 DNA: TGTGCCAGCAGCTTGGAAACTGGACAGCGTTGGGCCGGAGCTTTCTTT. Protein product: CASSLETGQRWAGAFF.

This chain connects TRBV30 to TRBJ1-6, with 7 bases lining up with TRBD1. This CDR3 contains 17 residues. Germline loops: CDR1 GTSNPN, CDR2 SVGIG (reference sequence). V was clipped by 3 bases and J by 0 bases; unmatched bases: 8. CDR3 sequence: CAWSPRQGTSYNSPLHF. For the CDR3, the DNA is TGTGCCTGGAGCCCTAGACAGGGAACCTCCTATAATTCACCCCTCCACTTT. The full variable domain, in which reference TRBV30 and TRBJ1-6 provide the parts outside the CDR3, is SQTIHQWPATLVQPVGSPLSLECTVEGTSNPNLYWYRQAAGRGLQLLFYSVGIGQISSEVPQNLSASRPQDRQFILSSKKLLLSDSGFYLCAWSPRQGTSYNSPLHFGNGTRLTVT.

This rearrangement joins TRBV6-5 to TRBJ2-7; the D gene is possibly TRBD2 (6 bases). CDR3 length: 16 residues. Germline V gene lookup returns CDR1 MNHEY and CDR2 SVGAGI. Trimming pared 3 bases from V and 4 bases from J, leaving 19 bases between. CDR3 amino acids: CASSYGGALRNYEQYF. In nucleotides, the CDR3 is TGTGCCAGCAGTTATGGCGGGGCGCTGCGGAATTACGAGCAGTACTTC.

The CDR3 spells CASRTLRGSAGRYGYTF. CDR3 sequence (DNA): TGTGCCAGCAGGACGCTGCGAGGGTCCGCAGGCCGCTATGGCTACACCTTC. This chain joins TRBV28 and TRBJ1-2, with no clear D. V was cut by 6 bases and J by 4 bases, with 24 bases left in between. Germline V lookup: CDR1 MDHEN, CDR2 SYDVKM. CDR3 size: 17 residues.

As DNA, the CDR3 is TGTGCCAGCAGCTTAGTTAGCTCTGGAAACACCATATATTTT. Amino acids: CASSLVSSGNTIYF. This rearrangement joins TRBV7-8 to TRBJ1-3; D unclear. The CDR3 is made up of 14 amino acids. V was shortened by 1 base and J by 0 bases, with 4 bases between the two germline ends. Germline V gene sequence: CDR1 SGHVS, CDR2 FQNEAQ.

The rearrangement links TRBV6-1 to TRBJ1-4; D possibly corresponds to TRBD1 (5 bases). CDR3 length: 17 residues. Germline CDR1 MNHNS, CDR2 SASEGT. Between the trimmed V and J ends, which lost 4 bases and 3 bases, there was a span of 18 bases. In DNA form, the CDR3 reads TGTGCCAGCAGTGGAGGCCACCGAAAAGGGGCTAATGAAAAACTGTTTTTT. This codes for CASSGGHRKGANEKLFF.

The chain recombines TRBV9 with TRBJ2-7, with a tentative D call TRBD1 (5 bases). Between the trimmed V and J ends, which lost 0 bases and 1 base, there was a span of 14 bases. From germline, CDR1 is SGDLS and CDR2 YYNGEE. CDR3 length: 16 residues. CDR3 sequence reads: CASSVGLTAGSYEQYF. As DNA, the CDR3 is TGTGCCAGCAGCGTAGGCCTGACAGCAGGATCCTACGAGCAGTACTTC.

V is TRBV5-1 and J is TRBJ1-5; no reliable D call. The CDR3 runs to 13 residues. V lost 0 bases, J lost 3 bases, and 4 bases lay in between. CDR1 is SGHRS, CDR2 YFSETQ, per germline. CDR3 nucleotide sequence: TGCGCCAGCAGCTTGGGGGCCAATCAGCCCCAGCATTTT. Its translation is CASSLGANQPQHF.

V is TRBV5-1 and J is TRBJ1-4; the D is unclear. This CDR3 comprises 13 residues. Germline lookup yields CDR1 SGHRS and CDR2 YFSETQ. Trimming pared 4 bases from V and 5 bases from J, leaving 9 bases between. CDR3 sequence (DNA): TGCGCCAGCAGCCTCAGATCGAATGAAAAACTGTTTTTT. Its protein product is CASSLRSNEKLFF.

The rearrangement joins TRBV5-4 to TRBJ2-5; TRBD1 might be the D (6 bases). The DNA end is more similar to TRBJ2-7, so the J call may be wrong. Germline V gene lookup returns CDR1 SGHNT and CDR2 YYREEE (reference sequence). This CDR3 has 14 residues. CDR3 sequence: CASSLGAGAYEQYF. Written as DNA, the CDR3 is TGTGCCAGCAGCTTGGGTGCAGGGGCCTACGAGCAGTACTTC.

The rearrangement links TRBV5-1 to TRBJ1-5; D is unclear. Trimming took off 4 bases at V and 4 bases at J, with 9 bases between the two ends. The CDR3 spans 13 residues. The V gene's germline CDR1 is SGHRS and CDR2 YFSETQ. The CDR3 region is CASSPEGNQPQHF. The CDR3 region has the DNA TGCGCCAGCAGCCCGGAGGGTAATCAGCCCCAGCATTTT.